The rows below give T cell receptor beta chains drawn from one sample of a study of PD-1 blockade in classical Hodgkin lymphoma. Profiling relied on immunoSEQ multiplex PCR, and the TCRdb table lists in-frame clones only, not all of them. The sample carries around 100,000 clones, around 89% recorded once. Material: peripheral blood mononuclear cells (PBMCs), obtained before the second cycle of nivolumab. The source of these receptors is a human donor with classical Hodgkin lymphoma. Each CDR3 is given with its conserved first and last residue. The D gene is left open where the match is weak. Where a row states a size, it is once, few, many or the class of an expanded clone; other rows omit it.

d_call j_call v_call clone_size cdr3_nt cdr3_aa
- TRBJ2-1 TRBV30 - TGTGCCTGGACCTTAGGGGGTGCTGAGCAGTTCTTC CAWTLGGAEQFF
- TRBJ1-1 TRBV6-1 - TGTGCCAGCAGTGAAGCTCTCCTCGGAACAGGCAGGAGGTACACTGAAGCTTTCTTT CASSEALLGTGRRYTEAFF
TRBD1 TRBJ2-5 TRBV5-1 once TGCGCCAGCAGCTTGGGCGGACAGGGGCGAGGGACCCAGTACTTC CASSLGGQGRGTQYF
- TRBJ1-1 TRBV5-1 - TGCGCCAGCAGCCACCAGGGCACTGAAGCTTTCTTT CASSHQGTEAFF
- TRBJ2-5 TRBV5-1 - TGCGCCAGCAGGAACACTCGGCAGACTCAAGAGACCCAGTACTTC CASRNTRQTQETQYF
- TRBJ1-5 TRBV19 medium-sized TGTGCCAGTAGGCCCCTCGTGGGGTCCAATCAGCCCCAGCATTTT CASRPLVGSNQPQHF
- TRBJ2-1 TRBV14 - TGTGCCAGCAGCCAACTAGTAGGGAGCAATGAGCAGTTCTTC CASSQLVGSNEQFF
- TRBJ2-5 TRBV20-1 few TGCAGTGCAGGAGAGACCCAGTACTTC CSAGETQYF
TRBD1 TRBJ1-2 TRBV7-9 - TGTGCCAGCAGCGACCCGGGACAGGCTCAACCGAGCTATGGCTACACCTTC CASSDPGQAQPSYGYTF
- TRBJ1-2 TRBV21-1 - TGTGCCAGCAGCTTCCCCCATGGCTACACCTTC CASSFPHGYTF
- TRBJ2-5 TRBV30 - TGTGCCTGGGCGGGGATGGGAACCCAGTACTTC CAWAGMGTQYF
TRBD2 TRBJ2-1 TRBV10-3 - TGTGCCATCAGAACTAGCGGGGGGCACAATGAGCAGTTCTTC CAIRTSGGHNEQFF
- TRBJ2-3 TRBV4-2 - TGTGCCAGCAGCCAAGTTTCGACAGGAGGTACAGATACGCAGTATTTT CASSQVSTGGTDTQYF
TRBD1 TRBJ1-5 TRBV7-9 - TGTGCCAGCAGCCCCTGGACAGGGGTAGATCAGCCCCAGCATTTT CASSPWTGVDQPQHF
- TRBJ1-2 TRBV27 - TGTGCCAGCAGGCTAGCTGGACAGCCGTTATATGGCTACACCTTC CASRLAGQPLYGYTF
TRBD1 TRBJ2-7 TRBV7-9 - TGTGCCAGCAGCTTAGCATTAGTTGGTCAGGGGGCTTCTACGGAGCAGTACTTC CASSLALVGQGASTEQYF
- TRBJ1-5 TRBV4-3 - TGCGCCAGCAGCCAGGGACCCTCTTATAGCAATCAGCCCCAGCATTTT CASSQGPSYSNQPQHF
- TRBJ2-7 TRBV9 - TGTGCCAGCAGCGTAGACGGGCAGGGTTTCTGCGAGCAGTACTTC CASSVDGQGFCEQYF
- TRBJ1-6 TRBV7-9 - TGTGCCAGCAGCCGGACAGAACATAATTCACCCCTCCACTTT CASSRTEHNSPLHF
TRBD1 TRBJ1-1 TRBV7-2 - TGTGCCAGCAGCTCCTCAGACAGGGGGCGGGAGGCTTTCTTT CASSSSDRGREAFF
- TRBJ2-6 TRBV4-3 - TGCGCCAGCAGCCAAGAGGGGGCGCATGGGGCCAACGTCCTGACTTTC CASSQEGAHGANVLTF
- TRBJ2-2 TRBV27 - TGTGCCAGCAGTTTTCGACGGGACACCGGGGAGCTGTTTTTT CASSFRRDTGELFF
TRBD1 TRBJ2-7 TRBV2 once TGTGCCAGCATTCGTGTCTCCTTCTCCGGGGACAGTTCTTACGAGCAGTACTTC CASIRVSFSGDSSYEQYF